The 15 T cell receptor beta chains in this list originate from one sample, sequenced in a study of tumor-infiltrating lymphocytes in primary liver carcinoma. Taking about 17-33 mg of unsorted bulk tissue, the authors co-extracted RNA and DNA. TCR beta cDNA was prepared out of around 460 ng total RNA by means of a constant-region primer. Amplification in three nested multiplex PCR rounds with slightly modified ARM-PCR gave rise to TCR beta libraries. A C-beta reverse primer was combined with TRBV1-TRBV30 forward primers in the first two PCR rounds, and each round had about 10 cycles. MiXCR was run by TCRdb on the multiplex PCR reads, yielding one entry per CDR3 protein. The sample has roughly 53,000 distinct CDR3 sequences; 70% to 75% are singletons. Specimen: liver tumor tissue from sampling region 2. Subset here: tumor region T2, inferior pole. The receptors were sampled from a man aged 35 to 55 with primary liver carcinoma and hepatitis B virus infection.

Remarks on this clonotype: An end of the junction does not agree with germline; a read error may underlie this. The genes are TRBV6-2 or TRBV6-3 and TRBJ1-1, with D uncertain. Germline V gene data show CDR1 as MNHEY and CDR2 as SVGEGT. The CDR3 is 13 amino acids. The CDR3 region is CAIKPELNTQAFF. In DNA form, the CDR3 reads TGTGCCATCAAGCCGGAATTGAACACTCAAGCTTTCTTT.

In this sample, this clonotype turned up a few times. It is likely a read error, because the conserved phenylalanine at the end of the CDR3 is missing. The V gene is TRBV6-5, the J gene TRBJ1-2; maybe TRBD1 (6 bases). CDR3 length: 17 amino acids. V was pared by 6 bases and J by 8 bases, with 28 bases between. CDR1 and CDR2 from the germline V gene are MNHEY and SVGAGI. The CDR3 nucleotides are TGTGCCAGCAGCTCCCAAGGTGGGGCAGGGGCCTCACGAGGCTACACCATC. It is translated as CASSSQGGAGASRGYTI.

In its sample, this clonotype was seen once. One junction end disagrees with the germline gene, perhaps due to a read error. The V call is TRBV12-3 or TRBV12-4, the J call TRBJ1-6, with 7 bases that match TRBD1. The CDR3 is 15 residues long. The CDR3 spells CTSNSTTGRNSPLHF. The CDR3 DNA sequence: TGTACCAGCAATTCCACGACAGGGCGTAACTCACCCCTCCACTTT.

Many counts were recorded for this clonotype. The chain carries TRBV14 and TRBJ2-1; D perhaps matches TRBD2 (6 bases). The CDR3 loop spans 17 amino acids. The germline V and J ends were trimmed by 2 bases and 5 bases, with 19 bases remaining between them. From germline, CDR1 is SGHDN and CDR2 FVKESK. The CDR3 sequence is CASSQSGLRRRHNEQFF. The DNA of the CDR3 is TGTGCCAGCAGCCAATCGGGACTGCGCCGGCGGCACAATGAGCAGTTCTTC.

Relative to its sample, this clonotype is medium-sized. The chain has TRBV11-2 and TRBJ2-1; D is possibly TRBD1 (6 bases). V lost 5 bases to trimming and J lost 2 bases, with 10 bases between them. The CDR3 consists of 14 residues. The germline V gene encodes CDR1 SGHAT and CDR2 FQNNGV. The CDR3 coding sequence is TGTGCCAGCAGCCCATGGACAGCCTACAATGAGCAGTTCTTC. Its translation: CASSPWTAYNEQFF.

For this clonotype: Germline and junction disagree at one end, which may indicate a read error. The rearrangement uses TRBV28 and TRBJ2-7, with D unresolved. This CDR3 comprises 11 residues. Germline CDR1 reads MDHEN; CDR2 reads SYDVKM. The CDR3 here is CASNNSHEHYF. CDR3 coding DNA: TGTGCCAGCAACAATTCCCACGAGCACTACTTC.

About this clonotype itself: A clone one base away is much larger, so this may be a read error. This CDR3 is missing its conserved last phenylalanine or tryptophan, likely due to a read error. The J gene is TRBJ2-6, the V gene TRBV6-5, with 8 bases identical to TRBD1. Germline lookup yields CDR1 MNHEY and CDR2 SVGAGI. The CDR3 has 19 residues. CDR3 protein: CASSSPLDRVPTGADVLTI. In DNA form, the CDR3 reads TGTGCCAGCAGTTCCCCCCTGGACAGGGTTCCGACCGGGGCCGACGTCCTGACTATC.

The chain links TRBV20-1 to TRBJ2-1; 9 bases line up with TRBD2. The CDR3 is 15 amino acids. J lost 4 bases, V lost 2 bases, and 6 bases had no gene match. Per germline, CDR1 DFQATT and CDR2 SNEGSKA (reference sequence). CDR3 in amino acids: CSARPLAGNYNEQFF. The DNA for the CDR3 is TGCAGTGCTAGACCGCTAGCGGGAAATTACAATGAGCAGTTCTTC.

Details on this clonotype: Likely a read error: the CDR3 ends without its conserved phenylalanine or tryptophan. The chain is built from TRBV11-3 and TRBJ1-1; D possibly corresponds to TRBD1 (5 bases). Per germline, CDR1 SGHNT and CDR2 YENEEA. The CDR3 runs to 13 residues. V dropped 2 bases and J dropped 5 bases, with 9 bases sitting between them. The CDR3 DNA sequence: TGTGCCAGCAGCTTAACATGGGGGACTGAAGCTTTCATT. Translated: CASSLTWGTEAFI.

This clonotype has only one observation. The chain is built from TRBV4-1 and TRBJ2-1, with TRBD2 matching 7 bases. This CDR3 is 15 amino acids long. The V segment lost 4 bases and the J segment 9 bases; nucleotides outside the gene matches: 12. Germline lookup yields CDR1 MGHRA and CDR2 YSYEKL. The CDR3 spells CASSRNGRPEIEQFF. The CDR3 DNA follows: TGCGCCAGCAGCCGGAACGGGAGGCCCGAAATTGAGCAGTTCTTC.

With respect to this clonotype: This could be a read error, since a much larger clone is one nucleotide away. The chain has TRBV19 and TRBJ2-5; 9 bases map to TRBD1. With 7 bases clipped from V and 4 bases from J, the junction kept 4 bases outside the gene matches. This CDR3 is 13 amino acids long. The germline CDR1 and CDR2 sequences are LNHDA and SQIVND (reference sequence). The CDR3 sequence is CASIVTGGETQYF. The CDR3 DNA follows: TGTGCCAGTATCGTGACAGGGGGAGAGACCCAGTACTTC.

As regards this clonotype: Since the CDR3 does not end with the conserved phenylalanine or tryptophan, this likely comes from a read error. The V and J genes are TRBV10-1 and TRBJ2-1; 7 bases align to TRBD2. The CDR3 is made up of 15 amino acids. Germline CDR1 is WNHNN and CDR2 is SYGVQD (reference sequence). DNA of the CDR3: TGCGCAAGCAGTGGGAAGCGGGGTTCCTACAATGAGCAGTTCTCC. It yields the protein CASSGKRGSYNEQFS.

A note on this clonotype: The junction does not match germline at one end; this may be a read error. V gene TRBV5-5 combines with J gene TRBJ2-7, with a possible D match to TRBD1 (7 bases). This CDR3 region has 17 residues. CDR1 and CDR2 from the germline V gene are SGHKS and YYEKEE (reference sequence). The CDR3 sequence: CASSFKVGGQSSYEQYF. CDR3 coding DNA: TGTGCCAGCAGCTTCAAGGTCGGGGGACAGAGCTCCTACGAGCAGTATTTC. The full variable domain, completed using reference TRBV5-5 and TRBJ2-7, is DAGVTQSPTHLIKTRGQQVTLRCSPISGHKSVSWYQQVLGQGPQFIFQYYEKEERGRGNFPDRFSARQFPNYSSELNVNALLLGDSALYLCASSFKVGGQSSYEQYFGPGTRLTVT.

This clonotype was seen more than once but under ten times. An end of the junction differs from the germline gene, which may be a read error. This chain connects TRBV11-3 to TRBJ2-2; 7 nucleotides agree with TRBD1. Germline-derived CDR1 and CDR2 are SGHNT and YENEEA. CDR3 length equals 15 residues. In DNA, the CDR3 is TGTGCCAGCAGCTCAGGACAGGTTGACGCCGGGGAACTGTTTTTT. The encoded protein is CASSSGQVDAGELFF.

Turning to this clonotype: The CDR3 does not close with the conserved phenylalanine or tryptophan, likely indicating a read error. V is TRBV7-8 and J is TRBJ2-3, with no clear D. This CDR3 spans 17 amino acids. Trimming pared 1 base from V and 0 bases from J, leaving 14 bases between. From germline, CDR1 is SGHVS and CDR2 FQNEAQ. This CDR3 is CASSLDASGVSTDTQYY. The CDR3 DNA reads TGTGCCAGCAGCTTAGATGCAAGTGGAGTTAGCACAGATACGCAGTATTAT.